The 14 T cell receptor beta chains reported below all come from one sample, sequenced in a study of CD8+CD57+ T cells in acquired aplastic anemia. In patients chosen for sequencing, flow cytometry had shown CD8+CD57+ cell expansion. CDR3 and TCR beta VDJ profiling relied on a genomic DNA template. TCRdb independently ran MiXCR on the reads; one entry per CDR3 protein. Among some 160,000 distinct CDR3 sequences listed, under 55% were seen once. Source material: sorted CD4+, CD8+, or CD8+CD57+ T cells (not recorded which) from PBMCs. Receptors originate from a human donor with aplastic anemia.

The sample holds many counts of this clonotype. The chain is built from TRBV2 and TRBJ1-4, with 7 positions matching TRBD1. CDR3 length: 13 amino acids. J gave up 4 bases and V 9 bases, and 5 bases lay outside the gene matches. CDR1 and CDR2 (germline): SNHLY, FYNNEI. CDR3 loop: CASRGQFNEKLFF. DNA of the CDR3: TGTGCCAGTCGGGGACAGTTTAATGAAAAACTGTTTTTT. The full variable domain, completed using reference TRBV2 and TRBJ1-4, is EPEVTQTPSHQVTQMGQEVILRCVPISNHLYFYWYRQILGQKVEFLVSFYNNEISEKSEIFDDQFSVERPDGSNFTLKIRSTKLEDSAMYFCASRGQFNEKLFFGSGTQLSVL.

This clonotype was detected only a few times. V and J are TRBV7-3 and TRBJ1-1; a weak D match, TRBD1 (6 bases). CDR3 length equals 13 residues. CDR1 SGHTA and CDR2 FQGTGA come from the germline V gene. Trimming took off 5 bases at V and 5 bases at J, with 12 bases between the two ends. CDR3 amino acids: CASSAGGRTEAFF. DNA of the CDR3: TGTGCCAGCAGCGCGGGGGGGCGGACTGAAGCTTTCTTT.

This clonotype was detected many times. The V and J genes are TRBV5-5 and TRBJ2-4; D is undetermined. This CDR3 spans 17 amino acids. Germline loops: CDR1 SGHKS, CDR2 YYEKEE (reference sequence). V was clipped by 3 bases and J by 0 bases, with 16 bases between them. CDR3 sequence: CASSSHLRTLAKNIQYF. CDR3 nucleotides: TGTGCCAGCAGCTCCCATTTACGAACCTTAGCCAAAAACATTCAGTACTTC.

This rearrangement joins TRBV5-1 to TRBJ2-2; 7 bases match TRBD1. Losses at the gene ends were 2 bases for V and 6 bases for J; bases not matched to a gene: 13. The CDR3 extends over 17 amino acids. CDR1 and CDR2 from the germline V gene are SGHRS and YFSETQ. The CDR3 loop is CASSFVVGGKVAGELFF. The CDR3 nucleotides are TGCGCCAGCAGCTTCGTCGTAGGGGGCAAAGTGGCCGGGGAGCTGTTTTTT.

This clonotype was observed once. The CDR3 loop reads CASSQEEGLAGGMQYF. CDR3 nucleotide sequence: TGTGCCAGCAGCCAAGAGGAGGGACTAGCGGGGGGTATGCAGTATTTT. The rearrangement links TRBV14 to TRBJ2-3; 15 bases are a match to TRBD2. The CDR3 runs 16 residues. V trimming: 0 bases; J trimming: 11 bases; junction bases outside the gene matches: 6. Germline-derived CDR1 and CDR2 are SGHDN and FVKESK.

V usage is TRBV12-3 or TRBV12-4 and J usage is TRBJ1-1; D is unclear. The CDR3 runs to 15 residues. V lost 5 bases and J lost 0, with 13 bases in between. CDR3 nucleotides: TGTGCCAGCAGTCTCGACGGAAGCATGAACACTGAAGCTTTCTTT. Translation: CASSLDGSMNTEAFF.

This clonotype was counted a few times. A much more abundant neighbour one base away suggests this may be a read error. This chain's CDR3 is CASSLGRGMSTEAFF. In nucleotides, the CDR3 is TGTGCCAGCAGCTTAGGAAGGGGGATGAGCACTGAAGCTTTCTTT. This chain joins TRBV7-9 and TRBJ1-1; a weak D match, TRBD1 (6 bases). V was shortened by 1 base and J by 4 bases, with 13 bases between the two germline ends. The germline V gene has CDR1 SEHNR and CDR2 FQNEAQ (reference sequence). The CDR3 loop spans 15 amino acids.

This chain links TRBV19 with TRBJ1-1; a possible D gene is TRBD1 (5 bases). Germline lookup yields CDR1 LNHDA and CDR2 SQIVND (reference sequence). V lost 6 bases and J lost 4, with 18 bases in between. This CDR3 has 15 amino acids. CDR3 sequence (DNA): TGTGCCAGTAGCCCCCTCAGCGGGAGGGGCACTGAAGCTTTCTTT. Encoded protein: CASSPLSGRGTEAFF. The whole variable domain, filled in from reference TRBV19 and TRBJ1-1, reads DGGITQSPKYLFRKEGQNVTLSCEQNLNHDAMYWYRQDPGQGLRLIYYSQIVNDFQKGDIAEGYSVSREKKESFPLTVTSAQKNPTAFYLCASSPLSGRGTEAFFGQGTRLTVV.

This chain links TRBV28 with TRBJ2-5; 7 bases map to TRBD1. The V gene end was trimmed by 5 bases and the J gene end by 1 base; junction bases not matched to a gene: 10. The CDR3 extends over 16 amino acids. Germline V gene lookup returns CDR1 MDHEN and CDR2 SYDVKM. For the CDR3, the DNA is TGTGCCAGCAGTGTCCTGGTGTCAGGGGGCCAAGAGACCCAGTACTTC. Translated: CASSVLVSGGQETQYF.

Details on this clonotype: A read error may be the cause here, since a much bigger clone is one base away. The chain employs TRBV6-1 and TRBJ2-3, with D possibly matching TRBD2 (5 bases). Germline-derived CDR1 and CDR2 are MNHNS and SASEGT. V lost 8 bases, J lost 7 bases, and 22 bases lay in between. This CDR3 contains 15 residues. The CDR3 DNA follows: TGTGCCAGCGGCTCTTGGGGAGTTAATGCGAATACGCAGTATTTT. Protein product: CASGSWGVNANTQYF.

This clonotype was recorded many times. The chain employs TRBV20-1 and TRBJ2-7; no clear D gene. CDR1 and CDR2 from the germline V gene are DFQATT and SNEGSKA (reference sequence). The V end lost 4 bases, the J end lost 0 bases, and 13 bases lay between the germline ends. CDR3 length equals 14 residues. CDR3 loop: CSAIGPRSSYEQYF. Written as DNA, the CDR3 is TGCAGTGCTATTGGTCCGAGAAGCTCCTACGAGCAGTACTTC.

This clonotype was observed many times. CDR3 DNA sequence: TGTGCCAGTAGACGCGGGGGGGACATAATGAACACTGAAGCTTTCTTT. Translation gives CASRRGGDIMNTEAFF. V is TRBV19 and J is TRBJ1-1, with D possibly being TRBD1 (6 bases). Germline V CDR1 and CDR2: LNHDA, SQIVND (reference sequence). The CDR3 has 16 amino acids. Trimming removed 6 bases at V and 0 bases at J, with 17 bases between.

V usage is TRBV24-1 and J usage is TRBJ2-7; D is perhaps TRBD1 (6 bases). V dropped 3 bases and J dropped 3 bases, with 8 bases sitting between them. There are 13 residues in the CDR3. Germline loops: CDR1 KGHDR, CDR2 SFDVKD. The CDR3 loop reads CATSDVTGYEQYF. The CDR3, as DNA: TGTGCCACCAGTGATGTGACAGGCTACGAGCAGTACTTC.

On this clonotype itself: A read error may be the cause here, since a much bigger clone is one base away. This chain joins TRBV6-1 and TRBJ1-1; D is uncertain. Trimming stripped 9 bases from V and 7 bases from J, with 21 bases between. Germline V CDR1 and CDR2: MNHNS, SASEGT. The CDR3 covers 14 residues. CDR3 in amino acids: CASHRHAWSNEAFF. The DNA of the CDR3 is TGTGCCAGTCATCGCCATGCCTGGTCTAATGAAGCTTTCTTT.